These 20 T cell receptor beta chains were sequenced from one sample in a study of T cell repertoires in cytomegalovirus infection. In TCRdb, the reads were re-called with MiXCR into one record per CDR3 protein. The data hold approximately 470,000 distinct CDR3 sequences, with under 55% observed a single time. These receptors lack a known antigen. This specimen consisted of cultured PBMCs, obtained from culture after CMV antigen stimulation. Receptors were obtained from a human donor in good health (CMV status not recorded). Some clones in this sample may be carry-over from other donors' samples.

The chain has TRBV19 and TRBJ2-3; 8 nucleotides align to TRBD2. The CDR3 is 13 amino acids. V lost 4 bases to trimming and J lost 6 bases; unmatched junction nucleotides: 3. From germline, CDR1 is LNHDA and CDR2 SQIVND (reference sequence). CDR3 protein: CASSKRLADTQYF. CDR3 nucleotide sequence: TGTGCCAGTAGTAAGAGACTAGCGGATACGCAGTATTTT.

This clonotype was observed a handful of times. The chain has TRBV7-2 and TRBJ2-7, with no clear D. This CDR3 has 11 amino acids. V was pared by 0 bases and J by 7 bases, with 4 bases between. CDR1 is SGHTA and CDR2 is FQGNSA in the germline V gene. This CDR3 reads CASSLAIEQYF. DNA for the CDR3: TGTGCCAGCAGCTTAGCTATTGAGCAGTACTTC.

The rearrangement uses TRBV6-2 or TRBV6-3 and TRBJ1-6, with D perhaps TRBD1 (6 bases). CDR1 is MNHEY, CDR2 SVGEGT, per germline. The CDR3 runs to 13 residues. The ends were cut back, 6 bases at V and 8 bases at J, with 11 bases in the middle. CDR3 in amino acids: CASSYRVYSPLHF. In DNA, the CDR3 is TGTGCCAGCAGCTACAGGGTTTATTCACCCCTCCACTTT.

CDR3 in amino acids: CASSVRGGYEQYF. The CDR3 DNA reads TGTGCCAGCAGCGTTCGGGGGGGCTACGAGCAGTACTTC. The V call is TRBV7-2, the J call TRBJ2-7; 8 nucleotides match TRBD2. Looked up from germline, CDR1 is SGHTA and CDR2 is FQGNSA. The CDR3 extends over 13 amino acids. The V gene end was trimmed by 5 bases and the J gene end by 3 bases; junction bases not matched to a gene: 3.

This chain joins TRBV7-2 and TRBJ2-3, with no clear D. The ends were cut back, 1 base at V and 4 bases at J, with 6 bases in the middle. This CDR3 has 13 amino acids. Germline values: CDR1 SGHTA, CDR2 FQGNSA. CDR3 residues: CASSLVTSDTQYF. CDR3 coding DNA: TGTGCCAGCAGCTTAGTCACATCAGATACGCAGTATTTT.

This clonotype was found a few times. The chain couples TRBV6-6 to TRBJ1-5, with D perhaps TRBD1 (5 bases). V was cut by 2 bases and J by 5 bases, with 13 bases left in between. This CDR3 has 15 residues. Germline loops: CDR1 MNHNY, CDR2 SVGAGI (reference sequence). The CDR3 coding sequence is TGTGCCAGCAGTTACGATGGGGGGAGGGATCAGCCCCAGCATTTT. As protein: CASSYDGGRDQPQHF.

This chain uses TRBV4-1 with TRBJ2-7, with D maybe TRBD2 (5 bases). CDR1 MGHRA and CDR2 YSYEKL come from the germline V gene. The CDR3 is 15 residues long. V was pared by 0 bases and J by 2 bases, with 11 bases between. The CDR3 region has the DNA TGCGCCAGCAGCCAAGAGGCGGTCGGGACCTACGAGCAGTACTTC. Its translation is CASSQEAVGTYEQYF.

J is TRBJ2-6 and V is TRBV7-2; 11 bases agree with TRBD2. V lost 0 bases and J lost 0; bases outside the gene matches: 4. Germline values: CDR1 SGHTA, CDR2 FQGNSA. The CDR3 spans 19 residues. CDR3 residues: CASSLARLAGRSGANVLTF. The DNA of the CDR3 is TGTGCCAGCAGCTTAGCGAGACTAGCGGGGCGCTCTGGGGCCAACGTCCTGACTTTC.

This clonotype showed up many times. The chain is built from TRBV7-2 and TRBJ2-2, with a weak D call TRBD2 (6 bases). This CDR3 has 14 residues. The germline CDR1 and CDR2 sequences are SGHTA and FQGNSA. V was trimmed by 8 bases and J by 6 bases, leaving 16 bases between them. The CDR3 DNA follows: TGTGCCAGCGGCCTCCGGGGGTCTGCCGGGGAGCTGTTTTTT. As protein: CASGLRGSAGELFF.

This chain connects TRBV11-3 to TRBJ2-1, with 9 bases that match TRBD2. CDR1 and CDR2 from the germline V gene are SGHNT and YENEEA. CDR3 length equals 17 residues. V was clipped by 3 bases and J by 6 bases; unmatched bases: 12. The CDR3 region has the DNA TGTGCCAGCAGCTTTTCCCGGGGGGTAGCGGGGGCCAATGAGCAGTTCTTC. Its translation is CASSFSRGVAGANEQFF.

This chain links TRBV7-6 with TRBJ2-1, with TRBD1 as a possible D gene (5 bases). CDR1 SGHVS and CDR2 FNYEAQ come from the germline V gene. V lost 2 bases, J lost 5 bases, and 10 bases lay in between. The CDR3 has 14 amino acids. The CDR3 here is CASSLRGPHNEQFF. Written as DNA, the CDR3 is TGTGCCAGCAGCTTAAGGGGCCCCCACAATGAGCAGTTCTTC.

The chain couples TRBV6-6 to TRBJ2-7; TRBD1 matches 8 bases. V shed 0 bases, J shed 4 bases, and the junction held 5 bases outside the gene matches. Germline V gene sequence: CDR1 MNHNY, CDR2 SVGAGI (reference sequence). The CDR3 is made up of 15 amino acids. CDR3 in amino acids: CASSYSGQGWYEQYF. As DNA, the CDR3 is TGTGCCAGCAGTTACTCTGGACAGGGTTGGTACGAGCAGTACTTC.

Only a few counts were recorded for this clonotype. The CDR3 sequence is CASSLYRGGYTF. CDR3 DNA: TGTGCCAGCAGCTTGTACAGGGGTGGCTACACCTTC. The chain couples TRBV7-2 to TRBJ1-2, with 7 bases aligning to TRBD1. Germline CDR1 is SGHTA and CDR2 is FQGNSA. The length of the CDR3 is 12 residues. V lost 3 bases, J lost 7 bases, and 2 bases stayed unmatched.

The chain links TRBV12-3 or TRBV12-4 to TRBJ2-5, with TRBD2 as a possible D gene (6 bases). V was trimmed by 6 bases and J by 2 bases, leaving 13 bases between them. The CDR3 extends over 14 amino acids. CDR3 in DNA: TGTGCCAGCAGCCAAAACGGGGGTCAAGAGACCCAGTACTTC. Protein sequence: CASSQNGGQETQYF.

The chain is built from TRBV20-1 and TRBJ2-6; 12 nucleotides agree with TRBD2. The V gene end was trimmed by 5 bases and the J gene end by 6 bases; junction bases not matched to a gene: 23. Germline values: CDR1 DFQATT, CDR2 SNEGSKA (reference sequence). The CDR3 runs 21 residues. In DNA, the CDR3 is TGCAGTGCTCCCAGGGGGGGACATGGACTAGCGGGACCCCTCGCGGCCAACGTCCTGACTTTC. Translating gives CSAPRGGHGLAGPLAANVLTF.

The V call is TRBV4-2, the J call TRBJ1-6; TRBD1 is a possible D gene (6 bases). V was trimmed by 4 bases and J by 0 bases, leaving 13 bases between them. Looked up from germline, CDR1 is LGHNA and CDR2 is YNFKEQ. The CDR3 has 17 residues. CDR3 sequence: CASSPTGTSSYNSPLHF. The DNA for the CDR3 is TGTGCCAGCAGCCCTACAGGGACCTCCTCCTATAATTCACCCCTCCACTTT.

This rearrangement joins TRBV6-2 or TRBV6-3 to TRBJ2-2, with no clear D. Germline CDR1 is MNHEY and CDR2 is SVGEGT. V gave up 5 bases and J gave up 6 bases, with 7 bases separating them. CDR3 length equals 12 residues. The CDR3 region has the DNA TGTGCCAGCAGTACAAGGCCCGGGGAGCTGTTTTTT. Its protein product is CASSTRPGELFF.

This clonotype was found a few times. This chain links TRBV6-1 with TRBJ1-5; a weak D match, TRBD1 (6 bases). V lost 3 bases and J lost 4, with 16 bases in between. Germline values: CDR1 MNHNS, CDR2 SASEGT. The CDR3 contains 16 residues. CDR3 sequence reads: CASSDRGGGLNQPQHF. CDR3 DNA sequence: TGTGCCAGCAGTGACCGGGGGGGGGGCTTGAATCAGCCCCAGCATTTT.

This chain connects TRBV6-2 or TRBV6-3 to TRBJ2-7, with 11 bases that match TRBD2. Germline assignment: CDR1 MNHEY and CDR2 SVGEGT. The CDR3 runs to 15 residues. Germline trimming cut 1 base from V and 2 bases from J; bases unmatched to any gene: 1. The CDR3 coding sequence is TGTGCCAGCAGTTACTTGGGACTAGCGGCCTACGAGCAGTACTTC. As protein: CASSYLGLAAYEQYF.

The V and J genes are TRBV7-6 and TRBJ2-1, with TRBD1 identical over 7 bases. CDR1 SGHVS and CDR2 FNYEAQ come from the germline V gene. CDR3 length: 17 residues. The V segment lost 3 bases and the J segment 3 bases; nucleotides outside the gene matches: 11. CDR3 in amino acids: CASSFGQVQTNYNEQFF. Written as DNA, the CDR3 is TGTGCCAGCAGCTTCGGACAGGTCCAGACCAACTACAATGAGCAGTTCTTC.